These T cell receptor beta chains were read from a single sample in a study of cytomegalovirus exposure and HLA in healthy donors. The assay was immunoSEQ multiplex PCR, and TCRdb's table has in-frame clones only and misses some. The sample has 220,000 or so clones, around 75% seen once. Sequences were obtained from PBMCs. The receptors originated from a woman aged 25 to 39 in good health and CMV-seronegative. Both conserved end residues are part of each CDR3. D genes are given only for firm matches. Rows may omit the clone size; those that give it use once, few, many or a size class.

d_gene: TRBD1
v_gene: TRBV12-5
j_gene: TRBJ2-7
abundance: .
CDR3aa: CASGLKDRGLYEQYF
CDR3nt: TGTGCTAGTGGTTTAAAGGACAGGGGACTCTACGAGCAGTACTTC

d_gene: .
v_gene: TRBV6-1
j_gene: TRBJ2-1
abundance: few
CDR3aa: CASSEMGASYNEQFF
CDR3nt: TGTGCCAGCAGTGAAATGGGGGCTTCCTACAATGAGCAGTTCTTC

d_gene: TRBD2
v_gene: TRBV9
j_gene: TRBJ2-3
abundance: .
CDR3aa: CASSLESGGGSTDTQYF
CDR3nt: TGTGCCAGCAGCCTCGAGAGCGGGGGCGGTAGCACAGATACGCAGTATTTT

d_gene: .
v_gene: TRBV7-8
j_gene: TRBJ1-2
abundance: .
CDR3aa: CASSYGEFYGYTF
CDR3nt: TGTGCCAGCAGCTACGGGGAATTCTATGGCTACACCTTC

d_gene: .
v_gene: TRBV2
j_gene: TRBJ1-1
abundance: .
CDR3aa: CASSLGGIPNTEAFF
CDR3nt: TGTGCCAGCAGTCTTGGGGGCATTCCGAACACTGAAGCTTTCTTT

d_gene: .
v_gene: TRBV5-8
j_gene: TRBJ2-7
abundance: .
CDR3aa: CASSLGAAVYEQYF
CDR3nt: TGTGCCAGCAGCTTAGGGGCTGCAGTCTACGAGCAGTACTTC

d_gene: .
v_gene: TRBV6-1
j_gene: TRBJ1-1
abundance: .
CDR3aa: CASTRAEEAFF
CDR3nt: TGTGCCAGCACCAGAGCGGAGGAAGCTTTCTTT

d_gene: TRBD1
v_gene: TRBV10-3
j_gene: TRBJ2-1
abundance: .
CDR3aa: CAISESTGGRRRLYNEQFF
CDR3nt: TGTGCCATCAGTGAGTCGACAGGGGGGAGACGCCGCCTTTACAATGAGCAGTTCTTC

d_gene: .
v_gene: TRBV5-1
j_gene: TRBJ2-1
abundance: .
CDR3aa: CASSLSGSRSYNEQFF
CDR3nt: TGCGCCAGCAGCTTGTCAGGCAGTCGCTCCTACAATGAGCAGTTCTTC

d_gene: .
v_gene: TRBV4-2
j_gene: TRBJ2-2
abundance: .
CDR3aa: CASSRELIGGPNTGELFF
CDR3nt: TGTGCCAGCAGCCGAGAGCTTATTGGGGGCCCGAACACCGGGGAGCTGTTTTTT

d_gene: TRBD2
v_gene: TRBV6-5
j_gene: TRBJ2-7
abundance: .
CDR3aa: CASSSLAGGHPYEQYF
CDR3nt: TGTGCCAGCAGTTCACTAGCGGGGGGCCACCCCTACGAGCAGTACTTC

d_gene: TRBD1
v_gene: TRBV30
j_gene: TRBJ2-7
abundance: .
CDR3aa: CAWSGTGDEQYF
CDR3nt: TGTGCCTGGAGTGGAACAGGGGACGAGCAGTACTTC

d_gene: .
v_gene: TRBV29-1
j_gene: TRBJ2-3
abundance: .
CDR3aa: CSVEFQGKQDTQYF
CDR3nt: TGCAGCGTTGAATTTCAGGGGAAACAAGATACGCAGTATTTT

d_gene: TRBD2
v_gene: TRBV10-3
j_gene: TRBJ2-2
abundance: .
CDR3aa: CAISDHREGTGELFF
CDR3nt: TGTGCCATCAGTGATCACCGGGAGGGCACCGGGGAGCTGTTTTTT

d_gene: .
v_gene: TRBV7-9
j_gene: TRBJ1-1
abundance: few
CDR3aa: CASILAGNEAFF
CDR3nt: TGTGCCAGCATTCTGGCAGGGAACGAAGCTTTCTTT

d_gene: TRBD2
v_gene: TRBV14
j_gene: TRBJ2-1
abundance: .
CDR3aa: CASSQDLAGGPYNEQFF
CDR3nt: TGTGCCAGCAGCCAAGATTTGGCGGGAGGGCCCTACAATGAGCAGTTCTTC

d_gene: TRBD1
v_gene: TRBV29-1
j_gene: TRBJ2-7
abundance: .
CDR3aa: CSAGQGTYEQYF
CDR3nt: TGCAGCGCTGGACAGGGTACCTACGAGCAGTACTTC

d_gene: .
v_gene: TRBV7-9
j_gene: TRBJ1-4
abundance: .
CDR3aa: CASSPLMSEKLFF
CDR3nt: TGTGCCAGCAGCCCTCTGATGAGTGAAAAACTGTTTTTT

d_gene: .
v_gene: TRBV7-8
j_gene: TRBJ2-2
abundance: .
CDR3aa: CASSLGGTGELFF
CDR3nt: TGTGCCAGCAGCTTAGGAGGCACCGGGGAGCTGTTTTTT

d_gene: TRBD2
v_gene: TRBV27
j_gene: TRBJ2-2
abundance: .
CDR3aa: CASSLSGGGTGELFF
CDR3nt: TGTGCCAGCAGTTTATCCGGGGGGGGCACCGGGGAGCTGTTTTTT

d_gene: .
v_gene: TRBV27
j_gene: TRBJ2-1
abundance: .
CDR3aa: CASTPTWGGNEQFF
CDR3nt: TGTGCCAGCACCCCTACCTGGGGCGGCAATGAGCAGTTCTTC

d_gene: TRBD1
v_gene: TRBV6-1
j_gene: TRBJ2-5
abundance: .
CDR3aa: CASSNEGAAQETQYF
CDR3nt: TGTGCCAGCAGCAATGAGGGGGCGGCACAAGAGACCCAGTACTTC

d_gene: .
v_gene: TRBV2
j_gene: TRBJ1-1
abundance: .
CDR3aa: CASSEMNTEAFF
CDR3nt: TGTGCCAGCTCCGAGATGAACACTGAAGCTTTCTTT

d_gene: .
v_gene: TRBV5-1
j_gene: TRBJ2-7
abundance: .
CDR3aa: CASSSGRDNYEQYF
CDR3nt: TGCGCCAGCAGCTCGGGCAGGGACAACTACGAGCAGTACTTC

d_gene: TRBD1
v_gene: TRBV27
j_gene: TRBJ1-5
abundance: .
CDR3aa: CASSAGQNSNQPQHF
CDR3nt: TGTGCCAGCAGTGCGGGACAGAATAGCAATCAGCCCCAGCATTTT

d_gene: TRBD1
v_gene: TRBV7-8
j_gene: TRBJ2-6
abundance: .
CDR3aa: CASSLASGQGTGANVLTF
CDR3nt: TGTGCCAGCAGCTTAGCTTCAGGACAGGGGACCGGGGCCAACGTCCTGACTTTC

d_gene: .
v_gene: TRBV2
j_gene: TRBJ2-1
abundance: .
CDR3aa: CASSERGASSYNEQFF
CDR3nt: TGTGCCAGCAGTGAGCGCGGGGCGAGCTCCTACAATGAGCAGTTCTTC

d_gene: TRBD1
v_gene: TRBV15
j_gene: TRBJ2-7
abundance: .
CDR3aa: CATSRTNRGRDEQYF
CDR3nt: TGTGCCACCAGCAGAACTAACAGGGGGCGAGACGAGCAGTACTTC

d_gene: TRBD1
v_gene: TRBV9
j_gene: TRBJ2-3
abundance: .
CDR3aa: CASSVAGQATDTQYF
CDR3nt: TGTGCCAGCAGCGTAGCGGGACAGGCCACAGATACGCAGTATTTT

d_gene: TRBD1
v_gene: TRBV5-1
j_gene: TRBJ1-1
abundance: few
CDR3aa: CASSGDSGNTEAFF
CDR3nt: TGCGCCAGCAGCGGGGACAGCGGAAACACTGAAGCTTTCTTT

d_gene: TRBD1
v_gene: TRBV6-1
j_gene: TRBJ2-5
abundance: .
CDR3aa: CASSPDRDQETQYF
CDR3nt: TGTGCCAGCAGTCCAGACAGGGACCAAGAGACCCAGTACTTC

d_gene: TRBD2
v_gene: TRBV6-1
j_gene: TRBJ2-2
abundance: .
CDR3aa: CASRTSGSITGELFF
CDR3nt: TGTGCCAGTAGGACTAGCGGGAGTATCACCGGGGAGCTGTTTTTT

d_gene: .
v_gene: TRBV30
j_gene: TRBJ2-7
abundance: .
CDR3aa: CAWSVKGATSYEQYF
CDR3nt: TGTGCCTGGAGTGTAAAAGGGGCAACCTCCTACGAGCAGTACTTC

d_gene: TRBD1
v_gene: TRBV30
j_gene: TRBJ2-1
abundance: .
CDR3aa: CAWSPGTGYNEQFF
CDR3nt: TGTGCCTGGAGTCCAGGGACAGGTTACAATGAGCAGTTCTTC

d_gene: .
v_gene: TRBV7-9
j_gene: TRBJ1-2
abundance: .
CDR3aa: CASSLVGSNYGYTF
CDR3nt: TGTGCCAGCAGCTTAGTCGGGAGTAACTATGGCTACACCTTC

d_gene: .
v_gene: TRBV27
j_gene: TRBJ1-1
abundance: .
CDR3aa: CASSHRDTEAFF
CDR3nt: TGTGCCAGCAGCCACAGGGACACTGAAGCTTTCTTT

d_gene: TRBD2
v_gene: TRBV18
j_gene: TRBJ2-1
abundance: .
CDR3aa: CASSPINSGGVYNEQFF
CDR3nt: TGTGCCAGCTCACCGATCAATAGCGGGGGGGTATACAATGAGCAGTTCTTC

d_gene: .
v_gene: TRBV6-1
j_gene: TRBJ2-1
abundance: .
CDR3aa: CASSAPLRGSYNEQFF
CDR3nt: TGTGCCAGCAGTGCACCCCTAAGGGGGTCCTACAATGAGCAGTTCTTC

d_gene: TRBD2
v_gene: TRBV10-1
j_gene: TRBJ2-3
abundance: .
CDR3aa: CASSESASGGTDTQYF
CDR3nt: TGCGCCAGCAGTGAGTCGGCTAGCGGGGGCACAGATACGCAGTATTTT

d_gene: .
v_gene: TRBV30
j_gene: TRBJ1-1
abundance: .
CDR3aa: CAWRRDTEAFF
CDR3nt: TGTGCCTGGAGACGGGACACTGAAGCTTTCTTT

d_gene: TRBD2
v_gene: TRBV30
j_gene: TRBJ2-7
abundance: .
CDR3aa: CAWSRAVSGRAPAYEQYF
CDR3nt: TGTGCCTGGAGTCGGGCTGTTAGCGGGAGGGCCCCAGCCTACGAGCAGTACTTC

d_gene: TRBD2
v_gene: TRBV14
j_gene: TRBJ2-1
abundance: .
CDR3aa: CASSPSGLANNEQFF
CDR3nt: TGTGCCAGCAGCCCCTCGGGACTAGCTAACAATGAGCAGTTCTTC

d_gene: TRBD2
v_gene: TRBV7-2
j_gene: TRBJ2-7
abundance: few
CDR3aa: CASSPGLAVYLSYEQYF
CDR3nt: TGTGCCAGCAGTCCGGGACTAGCGGTCTATCTTTCCTACGAGCAGTACTTC

d_gene: TRBD1
v_gene: TRBV10-1
j_gene: TRBJ1-5
abundance: once
CDR3aa: CASSDQRQGAQHF
CDR3nt: TGCGCCAGCAGTGACCAAAGACAGGGTGCCCAGCATTTT

d_gene: TRBD1
v_gene: TRBV19
j_gene: TRBJ1-2
abundance: .
CDR3aa: CASRPTGTYGYTF
CDR3nt: TGTGCCAGTAGACCGACAGGGACCTATGGCTACACCTTC

d_gene: TRBD2
v_gene: TRBV6-5
j_gene: TRBJ2-7
abundance: .
CDR3aa: CASSQTSSYEQYF
CDR3nt: TGTGCCAGCAGTCAGACTAGCAGCTACGAGCAGTACTTC

d_gene: TRBD1
v_gene: TRBV6-6
j_gene: TRBJ1-6
abundance: once
CDR3aa: CASRSGQGGSPLHF
CDR3nt: TGTGCCAGCAGATCCGGACAGGGGGGCTCACCCCTCCACTTT

d_gene: TRBD2
v_gene: TRBV5-6
j_gene: TRBJ2-3
abundance: .
CDR3aa: CASSFGGRALGTDTQYF
CDR3nt: TGTGCCAGCAGCTTTGGCGGGAGGGCCCTGGGCACAGATACGCAGTATTTT

d_gene: .
v_gene: TRBV2
j_gene: TRBJ2-7
abundance: .
CDR3aa: CASSRLGIYEQYF
CDR3nt: TGTGCCAGCAGCCGACTAGGTATCTACGAGCAGTACTTC

d_gene: TRBD1
v_gene: TRBV27
j_gene: TRBJ1-2
abundance: .
CDR3aa: CASSSTGGFGGEGLAVGYTF
CDR3nt: TGTGCCAGCAGTTCCACAGGGGGCTTCGGGGGAGAGGGTCTGGCTGTTGGCTACACCTTC

d_gene: .
v_gene: TRBV28
j_gene: TRBJ1-1
abundance: .
CDR3aa: CASSLGPYTEAFF
CDR3nt: TGTGCCAGCAGTTTAGGGCCTTACACTGAAGCTTTCTTT

d_gene: .
v_gene: TRBV27
j_gene: TRBJ2-7
abundance: .
CDR3aa: CASSFQSSYEQYF
CDR3nt: TGTGCCAGCAGTTTCCAATCCTCCTACGAGCAGTACTTC

d_gene: TRBD1
v_gene: TRBV27
j_gene: TRBJ1-4
abundance: .
CDR3aa: CASSLSLGTGAEKLFF
CDR3nt: TGTGCCAGCAGTTTATCCTTAGGGACAGGGGCCGAAAAACTGTTTTTT

d_gene: .
v_gene: TRBV5-6
j_gene: TRBJ2-1
abundance: .
CDR3aa: CASSLTTTSYNEQFF
CDR3nt: TGTGCCAGCAGCTTGACCACAACCTCCTACAATGAGCAGTTCTTC